This T cell receptor beta chain was identified in a study of spatial heterogeneity in lung cancer. Overall study context: Researchers sequenced follow-up PBMC samples if they had them, and these came a median of approximately 26 months after resection. The average appearance count of each unique TCR and UMI combination in raw reads was more than ten. Findings of the study overall: TCRs found ubiquitously expanded in tumor appeared in blood more at resection than at follow-up.

TCRdb re-called the 5' RACE reads with MiXCR, one entry per CDR3 protein. The data hold more than 40,000 distinct CDR3 sequences, with around 21% observed a single time. V lost 4 bases to trimming and J lost 3 bases, with 19 bases between them. The CDR3 has 16 residues. CDR1 is SGHRS, CDR2 YFSETQ, per germline. Concerning this clonotype: What it binds is not known.

As for time point: blood at routine non-recurrence follow-up after resection. Sample: PBMCs, taken at follow-up. The origin of this receptor is a female donor with early-stage non-small cell lung cancer. The chain combines TRBV5-1 with TRBJ1-2, with D maybe TRBD1 (6 bases). The CDR3 nucleotides read TGCGCCAGCAGCCCACAGGGCCCGACTAGCTACTATGGCTACACCTTC. It yields the protein CASSPQGPTSYYGYTF.